This entry concerns a single T cell receptor (beta chain). Its antigen remains unknown. This record comes from a study of cytomegalovirus exposure and HLA in healthy donors. Study conclusions and caveats: The Asian-associated ancestry cluster reportedly had fewer N-insertions than the 666-donor mean in a later analysis. Segments of the TCR beta V type were, in most cases, productive about 87% or about 30% of the time in an earlier analysis.

This CDR3 is 15 amino acids long. Looked up from germline, CDR1 is SGHRS and CDR2 is YFSETQ. J was trimmed by 0 bases and V by 1 base; bases with no gene match: 3. Regarding donors, all were healthy bone marrow donors. The PCR made use of 60 Vbeta and 13 Jbeta primers. The method was immunoSEQ multiplex PCR; TCRdb's version includes in-frame clones alone and lacks a portion of them. Counted here are about 160,000 clones, roughly 80% occurring once; the ten biggest clones make up less than 3%. This TCR was sampled from a female donor in good health and CMV-seronegative. The material sequenced was PBMCs. This rearrangement joins TRBV5-1 to TRBJ2-7, with 8 nucleotides matching TRBD2. This CDR3 reads CASSLSGGLSYEQYF. CDR3 in DNA: TGCGCCAGCAGCTTGAGCGGGGGACTCTCCTACGAGCAGTACTTC.